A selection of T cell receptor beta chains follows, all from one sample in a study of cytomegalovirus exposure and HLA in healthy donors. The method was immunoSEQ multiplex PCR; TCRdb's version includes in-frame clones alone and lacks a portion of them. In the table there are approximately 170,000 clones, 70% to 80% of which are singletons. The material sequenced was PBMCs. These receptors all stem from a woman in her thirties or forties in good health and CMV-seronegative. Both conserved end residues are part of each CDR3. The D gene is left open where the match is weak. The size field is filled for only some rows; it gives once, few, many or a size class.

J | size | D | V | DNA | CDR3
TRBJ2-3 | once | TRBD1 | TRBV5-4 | TGTGCCAGCAGCTTGGTAGACAGGGTTGGAGATACGCAGTATTTT | CASSLVDRVGDTQYF
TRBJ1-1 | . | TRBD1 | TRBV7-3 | TGTGCCAGCAGCCCCTTCCGGGACAGGGACACTGAAGCTTTCTTT | CASSPFRDRDTEAFF
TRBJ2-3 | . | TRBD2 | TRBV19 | TGTGCCACCCGGGAGGCAGGCACAGATACGCAGTATTTT | CATREAGTDTQYF
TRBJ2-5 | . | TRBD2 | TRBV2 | TGTGCCAGCAGTGCGGGAGGGCAAGAGACCCAGTACTTC | CASSAGGQETQYF
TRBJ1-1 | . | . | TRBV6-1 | TGTGCCAGCAGTGAAAACGGGGTGAGGGACACTGAAGCTTTCTTT | CASSENGVRDTEAFF
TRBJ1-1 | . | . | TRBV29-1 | TGCAGCGTCGCAGGGGTTTACGCCAGCACCGAAGCTTTCTTT | CSVAGVYASTEAFF
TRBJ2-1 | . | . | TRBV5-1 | TGCGCCAGCACTTCCGGGGGCTCCTACAATGAGCAGTTCTTC | CASTSGGSYNEQFF
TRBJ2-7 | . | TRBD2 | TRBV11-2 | TGTGCCAGCAGCCTGACTAGCGGAGCCTACGAGCAGTACTTC | CASSLTSGAYEQYF
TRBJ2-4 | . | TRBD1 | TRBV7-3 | TGTGCCAGCAGCCCGGGGGACAGGGAGGCAAACATTCAGTACTTC | CASSPGDREANIQYF
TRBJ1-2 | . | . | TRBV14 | TGTGCCAGCAGCCCCCAGACAGGATTTGGCTATGGCTACACCTTC | CASSPQTGFGYGYTF
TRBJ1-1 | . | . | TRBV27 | TGTGCCAGCAGTTCCCCCCCTGGCAGGGCATCTGAAGCTTTCTTT | CASSSPPGRASEAFF
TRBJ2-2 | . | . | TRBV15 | TGTGCCACCAGCAGAGATCGGCCTAGGAACACCGGGGAGCTGTTTTTT | CATSRDRPRNTGELFF
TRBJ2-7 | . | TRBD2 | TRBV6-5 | TGTGCCAGCAGTTTAGCGGGAGAGATCTACGAGCAGTACTTC | CASSLAGEIYEQYF
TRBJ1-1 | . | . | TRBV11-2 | TGTGCCAGCAGCCTCAGGGAGGTCGTCTTT | CASSLREVVF
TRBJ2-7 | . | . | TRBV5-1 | TGCGCCAGCAGATCAGGAGGGAAAAGCTACGAGCAGTACTTC | CASRSGGKSYEQYF
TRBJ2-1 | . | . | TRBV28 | TGTGCCAGCAGTTTAGCGGGATCTCATTACAATGAGCAGTTCTTC | CASSLAGSHYNEQFF
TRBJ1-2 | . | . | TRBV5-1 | TGCGCCAGCGGACGGGACATCGAGGGCTACACCTTC | CASGRDIEGYTF
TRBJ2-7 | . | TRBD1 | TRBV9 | TGTGCCAGCAGCGTAGAGGGGACAGGGAGCTACGAGCAGTACTTC | CASSVEGTGSYEQYF
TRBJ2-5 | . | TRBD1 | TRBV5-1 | TGCGCCAGCAGCTTGGGACAGGGAGTAGAGACCCAGTACTTC | CASSLGQGVETQYF
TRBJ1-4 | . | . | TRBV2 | TGTGCCAGCTCCTTTAATGGGGGCTTTAGTGAAAAACTGTTTTTT | CASSFNGGFSEKLFF
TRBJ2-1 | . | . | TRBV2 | TGTGCCAGCAGTGACAGCTCCTACAATGAGCAGTTCTTC | CASSDSSYNEQFF
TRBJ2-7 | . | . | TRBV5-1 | TGCGCCAGCAGCTTGGAGTCCGGGACCTACGAGCAGTACTTC | CASSLESGTYEQYF
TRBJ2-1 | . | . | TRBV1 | TGCACCAGCAGCCAAGATAATCCCCCCAATGAGCAGTTCTTC | CTSSQDNPPNEQFF
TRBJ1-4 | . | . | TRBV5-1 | TGCGCCAGCAGCGTAGCACAGGGTATGAGTGAAAAACTGTTTTTT | CASSVAQGMSEKLFF